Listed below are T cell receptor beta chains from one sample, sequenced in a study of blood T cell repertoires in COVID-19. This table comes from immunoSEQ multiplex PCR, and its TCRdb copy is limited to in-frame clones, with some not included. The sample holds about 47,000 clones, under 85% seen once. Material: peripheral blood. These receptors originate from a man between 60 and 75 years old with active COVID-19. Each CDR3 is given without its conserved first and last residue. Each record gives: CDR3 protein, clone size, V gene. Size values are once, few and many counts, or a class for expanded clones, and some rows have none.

CDR3aa: ASSLSGRGGTGELF
abundance: .
v_gene: TRBV5-1

CDR3aa: ASSLNGAAEAF
abundance: .
v_gene: TRBV5-1

CDR3aa: ASSQVPPGNSPLH
abundance: .
v_gene: TRBV4-1

CDR3aa: ASSFRLGDTQY
abundance: .
v_gene: TRBV5-1

CDR3aa: ASSLQQRQNTEAF
abundance: .
v_gene: TRBV5-1

CDR3aa: AMYSRGTEAF
abundance: .
v_gene: TRBV2

CDR3aa: ASSQGTGITEAF
abundance: .
v_gene: TRBV3-1/TRBV3-2

CDR3aa: ASRSGGAWETQY
abundance: .
v_gene: TRBV3-1/TRBV3-2

CDR3aa: SVDSREGLDGELF
abundance: .
v_gene: TRBV29-1

CDR3aa: GGASTDTQY
abundance: .
v_gene: TRBV30

CDR3aa: ASSFGPGGEQY
abundance: .
v_gene: TRBV5-5

CDR3aa: AWRRNVAGELF
abundance: .
v_gene: TRBV30

CDR3aa: ASSLTGGQNTGELF
abundance: once
v_gene: TRBV9